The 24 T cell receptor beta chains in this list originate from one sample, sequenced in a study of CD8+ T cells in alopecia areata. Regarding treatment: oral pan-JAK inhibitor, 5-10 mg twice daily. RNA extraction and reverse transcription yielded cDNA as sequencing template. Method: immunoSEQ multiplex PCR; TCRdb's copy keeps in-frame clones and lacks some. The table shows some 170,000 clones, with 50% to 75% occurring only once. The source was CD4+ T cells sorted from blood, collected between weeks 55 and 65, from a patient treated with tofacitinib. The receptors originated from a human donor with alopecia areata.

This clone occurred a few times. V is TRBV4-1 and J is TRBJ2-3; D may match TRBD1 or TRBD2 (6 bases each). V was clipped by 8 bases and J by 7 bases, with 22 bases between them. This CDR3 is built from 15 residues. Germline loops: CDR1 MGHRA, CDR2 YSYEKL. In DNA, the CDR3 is TGCGCCAGCGGGTTAGTTGGGGGGCGGATGAATACGCAGTATTTT. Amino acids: CASGLVGGRMNTQYF.

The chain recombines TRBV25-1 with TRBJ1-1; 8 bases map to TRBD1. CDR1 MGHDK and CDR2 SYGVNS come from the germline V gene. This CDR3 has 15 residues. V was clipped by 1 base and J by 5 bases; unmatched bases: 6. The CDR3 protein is CASSEFGGTGTEAFF. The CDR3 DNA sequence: TGTGCCAGCAGTGAATTCGGGGGGACAGGTACTGAAGCTTTCTTT.

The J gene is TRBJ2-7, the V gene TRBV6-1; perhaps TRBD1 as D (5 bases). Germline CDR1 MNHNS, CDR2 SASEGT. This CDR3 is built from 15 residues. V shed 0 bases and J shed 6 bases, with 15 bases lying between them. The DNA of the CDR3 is TGTGCCAGCAGTGAAGCGGCAGGGCTCGGCGGCGAGCAGTACTTC. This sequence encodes CASSEAAGLGGEQYF.

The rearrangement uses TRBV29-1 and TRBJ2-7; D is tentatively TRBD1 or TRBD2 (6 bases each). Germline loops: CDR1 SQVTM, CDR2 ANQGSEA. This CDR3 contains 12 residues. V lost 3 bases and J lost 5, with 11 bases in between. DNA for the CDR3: TGCAGCGTTGACCGAGGGGGGAACGAGCAGTACTTC. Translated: CSVDRGGNEQYF.

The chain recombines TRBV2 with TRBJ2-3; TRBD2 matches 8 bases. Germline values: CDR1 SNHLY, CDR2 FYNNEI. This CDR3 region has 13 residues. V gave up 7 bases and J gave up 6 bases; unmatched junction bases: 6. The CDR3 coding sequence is TGTGCCAGCATGAGCGGGGGAGAGGATACGCAGTATTTT. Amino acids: CASMSGGEDTQYF.

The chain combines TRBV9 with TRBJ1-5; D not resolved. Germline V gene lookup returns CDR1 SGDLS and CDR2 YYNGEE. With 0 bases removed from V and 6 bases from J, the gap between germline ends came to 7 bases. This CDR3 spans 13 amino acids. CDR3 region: CASSVGAAQPQHF. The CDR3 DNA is TGTGCCAGCAGCGTAGGAGCGGCTCAGCCCCAGCATTTT.

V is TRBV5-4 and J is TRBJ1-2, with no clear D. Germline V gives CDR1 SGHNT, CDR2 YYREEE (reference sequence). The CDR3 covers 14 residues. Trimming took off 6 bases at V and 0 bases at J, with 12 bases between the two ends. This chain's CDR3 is CASTQAATNYGYTF. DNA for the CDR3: TGTGCCAGCACTCAGGCGGCCACTAACTATGGCTACACCTTC.

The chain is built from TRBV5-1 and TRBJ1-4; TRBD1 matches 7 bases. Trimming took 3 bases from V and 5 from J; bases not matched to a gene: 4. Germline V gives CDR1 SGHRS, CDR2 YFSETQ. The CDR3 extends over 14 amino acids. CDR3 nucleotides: TGCGCCAGCAGCTGGAGGGGGCAGAATGAAAAACTGTTTTTT. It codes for CASSWRGQNEKLFF.

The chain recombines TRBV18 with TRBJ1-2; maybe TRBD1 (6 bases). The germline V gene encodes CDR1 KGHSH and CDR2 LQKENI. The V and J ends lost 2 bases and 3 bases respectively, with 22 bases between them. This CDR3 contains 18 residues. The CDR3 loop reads CASSPVVGARGRDYGYTF. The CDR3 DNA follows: TGTGCCAGCTCACCAGTCGTGGGGGCGCGGGGAAGGGACTATGGCTACACCTTC.

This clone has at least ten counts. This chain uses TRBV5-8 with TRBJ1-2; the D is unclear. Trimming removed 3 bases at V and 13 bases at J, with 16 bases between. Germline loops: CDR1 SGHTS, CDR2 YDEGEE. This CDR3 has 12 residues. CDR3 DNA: TGTGCCAGCAGCTCCCAGAGGCGGGGTTTCACCTTC. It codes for CASSSQRRGFTF.

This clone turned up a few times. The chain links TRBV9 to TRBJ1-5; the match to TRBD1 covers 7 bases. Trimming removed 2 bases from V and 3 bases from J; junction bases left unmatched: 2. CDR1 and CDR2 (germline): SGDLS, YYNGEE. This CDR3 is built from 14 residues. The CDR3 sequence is CASSVGTVNQPQHF. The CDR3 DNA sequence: TGTGCCAGCAGCGTCGGGACAGTCAATCAGCCCCAGCATTTT.

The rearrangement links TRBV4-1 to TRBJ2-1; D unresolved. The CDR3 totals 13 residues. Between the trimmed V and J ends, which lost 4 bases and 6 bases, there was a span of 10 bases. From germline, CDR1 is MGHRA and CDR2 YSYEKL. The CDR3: CASSPILPNEQFF. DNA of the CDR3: TGCGCCAGCAGCCCAATCTTACCCAATGAGCAGTTCTTC.

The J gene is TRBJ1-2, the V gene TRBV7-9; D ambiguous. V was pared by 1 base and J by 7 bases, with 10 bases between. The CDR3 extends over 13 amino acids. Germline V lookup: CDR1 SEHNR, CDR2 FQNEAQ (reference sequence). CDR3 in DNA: TGTGCCAGCAGCTTAGATGGAGGATCTGGCTACACCTTC. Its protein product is CASSLDGGSGYTF. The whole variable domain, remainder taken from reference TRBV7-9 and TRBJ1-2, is DTGVSQNPRHKITKRGQNVTFRCDPISEHNRLYWYRQTLGQGPEFLTYFQNEAQLEKSRLLSDRFSAERPKGSFSTLEIQRTEQGDSAMYLCASSLDGGSGYTFGSGTRLTVV.

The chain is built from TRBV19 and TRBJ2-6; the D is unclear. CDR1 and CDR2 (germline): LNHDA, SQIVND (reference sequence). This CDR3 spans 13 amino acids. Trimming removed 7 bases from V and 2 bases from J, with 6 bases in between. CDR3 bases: TGTGCCAGTACCCAACCTGGGGCCAACGTCCTGACTTTC. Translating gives CASTQPGANVLTF.

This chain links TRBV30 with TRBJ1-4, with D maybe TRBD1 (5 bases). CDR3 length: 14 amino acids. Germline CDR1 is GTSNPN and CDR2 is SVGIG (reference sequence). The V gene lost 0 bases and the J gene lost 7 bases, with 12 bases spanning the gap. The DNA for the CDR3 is TGTGCCTGGAGTGTACTGGGGGGAGGTGAAAAACTGTTTTTT. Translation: CAWSVLGGGEKLFF.

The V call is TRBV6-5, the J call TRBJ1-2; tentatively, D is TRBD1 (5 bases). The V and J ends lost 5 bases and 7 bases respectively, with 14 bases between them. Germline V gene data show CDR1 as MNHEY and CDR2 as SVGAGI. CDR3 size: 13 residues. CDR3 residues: CASSQSGLGGYTF. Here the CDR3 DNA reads TGTGCCAGCAGTCAATCAGGGTTGGGTGGCTACACCTTC.

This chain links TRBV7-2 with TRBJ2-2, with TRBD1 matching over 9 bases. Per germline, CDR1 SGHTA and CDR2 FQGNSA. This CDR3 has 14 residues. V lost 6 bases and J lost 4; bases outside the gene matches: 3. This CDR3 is CASRGQGGTGELFF. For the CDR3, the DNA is TGTGCCAGCAGGGGACAGGGAGGCACCGGGGAGCTGTTTTTT.

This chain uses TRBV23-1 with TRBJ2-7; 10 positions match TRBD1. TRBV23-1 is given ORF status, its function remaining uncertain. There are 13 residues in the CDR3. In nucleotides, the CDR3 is TGCGCCAGCAGTCAATCGGTCGTGGACAGGGGGTTGGTC. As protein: CASSQSVVDRGLV.

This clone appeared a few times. In nucleotides, the CDR3 is TGTGCCTGGAGTATACGGCCCGGAGGCGGGCAGTACTTC. Protein sequence: CAWSIRPGGGQYF. The genes are TRBV30 and TRBJ2-7; tentatively, D is TRBD2 (5 bases). Germline CDR1 GTSNPN, CDR2 SVGIG (reference sequence). The CDR3 is made up of 13 amino acids. Trimming left V 2 bases short and J 9 bases short, with 17 bases between. The complete variable domain, with remaining parts taken from reference TRBV30 and TRBJ2-7, reads SQTIHQWPATLVQPVGSPLSLECTVEGTSNPNLYWYRQAAGRGLQLLFYSVGIGQISSEVPQNLSASRPQDRQFILSSKKLLLSDSGFYLCAWSIRPGGGQYFGPGTRLTVT.

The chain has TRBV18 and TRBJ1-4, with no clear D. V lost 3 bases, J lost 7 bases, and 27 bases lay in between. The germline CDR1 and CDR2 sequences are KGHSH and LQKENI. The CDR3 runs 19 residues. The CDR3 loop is CASSPRPSVREVGGEKLFF. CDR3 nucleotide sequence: TGTGCCAGCTCACCCCGGCCCTCGGTCCGGGAAGTTGGTGGTGAAAAACTGTTTTTT.

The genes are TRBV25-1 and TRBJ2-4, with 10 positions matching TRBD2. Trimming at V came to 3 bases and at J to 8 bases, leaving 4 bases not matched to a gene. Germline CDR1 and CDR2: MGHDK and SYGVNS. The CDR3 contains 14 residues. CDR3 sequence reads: CASSDPSGGDIQYF. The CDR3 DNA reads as TGTGCCAGCAGTGACCCTAGCGGGGGTGACATTCAGTACTTC. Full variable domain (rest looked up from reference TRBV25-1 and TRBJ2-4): EADIYQTPRYLVIGTGKKITLECSQTMGHDKMYWYQQDPGMELHLIHYSYGVNSTEKGDLSSESTVSRIRTEHFPLTLESARPSHTSQYLCASSDPSGGDIQYFGAGTRLSVL.

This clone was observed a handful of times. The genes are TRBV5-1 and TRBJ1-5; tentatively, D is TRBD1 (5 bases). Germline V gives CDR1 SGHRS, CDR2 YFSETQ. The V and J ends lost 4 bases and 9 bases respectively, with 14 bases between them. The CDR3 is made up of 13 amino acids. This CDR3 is CASSDQGAPPQHF. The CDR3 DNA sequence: TGCGCCAGCAGCGATCAAGGGGCCCCGCCCCAGCATTTT.

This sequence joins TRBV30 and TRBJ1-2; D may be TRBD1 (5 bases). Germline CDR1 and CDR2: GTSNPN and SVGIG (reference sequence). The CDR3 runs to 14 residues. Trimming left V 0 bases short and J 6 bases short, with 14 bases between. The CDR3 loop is CAWSVLLRVDGYTF. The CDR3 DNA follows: TGTGCCTGGAGTGTACTTCTCAGGGTGGATGGCTACACCTTC.

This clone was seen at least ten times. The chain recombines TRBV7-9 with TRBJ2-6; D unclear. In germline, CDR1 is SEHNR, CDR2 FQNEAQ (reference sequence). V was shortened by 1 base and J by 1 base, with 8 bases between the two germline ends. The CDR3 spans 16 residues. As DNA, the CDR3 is TGTGCCAGCAGCTTAGGTCTGGGGTCTGGGGCCAACGTCCTGACTTTC. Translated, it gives CASSLGLGSGANVLTF.